Sequencing of this T cell receptor (beta chain) was carried out in a study of vaccination effects on CD4 cells after COVID-19. Study findings and constraints: Small numbers of convalescent patients limited the study. It also lacked early post-infection timepoints. Late in the post-vaccination period, infection-induced and vaccine-induced clones underwent marked clonal contraction.

The CDR3 totals 16 residues. CDR1 and CDR2 (germline): MGHRA, YSYEKL. The V end lost 1 base, the J end lost 6 bases, and 15 bases lay between the germline ends. Ahead of sequencing, the ViraFEST assay grew antigen-specific CD4+ T cells using viral peptide pools. Culture lasted around eleven days before CD4+ T cell isolation. None of these healthy vaccinees had been infected with SARS-CoV-2 before vaccination. Approximately 2 million PBMC were placed in each well, which was supplemented with 10 IU/ml IL-2 and roughly 10 ug/ml peptides. On day 3 and again on day 7, half the medium was replaced with IL-2 medium. Of note for this clone: Its antigen is not identified.

Measured with immunoSEQ multiplex PCR; TCRdb has only the in-frame clones, and not every one. The table records about 28,000 clones, about 81% of them present only once. The chain is built from TRBV4-1 and TRBJ1-4; TRBD1 is a possible D gene (6 bases). Sample: CD4+ T cells from PBMCs cultured with SARS-CoV-2 spike peptides, taken before COVID-19 vaccination. The sequence derives from a human donor who received a COVID-19 vaccine. The CDR3 here is CASSQGGGRGHEKLFF. The CDR3 bases are TGCGCCAGCAGCCAAGGCGGAGGACGGGGGCATGAAAAACTGTTTTTT.